This T cell receptor beta chain was retrieved from a study of regulatory dendritic cells for organ transplantation. Here immunoSEQ multiplex PCR was the method, and the copy in TCRdb shows in-frame clones only, minus some. Seen here are over 20,000 clones, around two thirds observed once, and the top ten hold approximately 0.92%. This TCR was sampled from a human donor in good health. Input material: memory CD4+ T cells from blood. The subset was: CD45RO+ memory T cells.

CDR3 coding DNA: TGTGCCAGCTCACCGGACAGGAGCGCTAACTATGGCTACACCTTC. Its translation: CASSPDRSANYGYTF. The chain uses TRBV18 and TRBJ1-2; TRBD1 agrees at 7 bases. J lost 0 bases, V lost 3 bases, and 4 bases had no gene match. Germline V gene sequence: CDR1 KGHSH, CDR2 LQKENI. This CDR3 is built from 15 residues.